This T cell receptor (beta chain) was captured in a study of blood T cells in healthy people across ages. Across the whole study: Through template switching, about one barcoded beta molecule was captured per two T cells, as measured in model experiments. Study conclusions and caveats: Long-lived donors carried more naive CD4+ cells and greater diversity than aged donors.

Turning to this clonotype: What it binds is unknown.

Trimming left V 2 bases short and J 3 bases short, with 9 bases between. This CDR3 comprises 13 residues. Per germline, CDR1 DFQATT and CDR2 SNEGSKA (reference sequence). Sample-barcoded 5' priming and a J-beta primer mix drove a second PCR of about 6 to 12 cycles. TCRdb independently ran MiXCR on the 5' RACE reads; one entry per CDR3 protein. The profile shows 650,000 to 1,000,000 distinct CDR3 sequences, about 37% of them singletons. The chain has TRBV20-1 and TRBJ2-3; D is possibly TRBD1 (5 bases). Material for sequencing was blood. The source is a young man in good health. This CDR3 reads CSARSQETDTQYF. Here the CDR3 DNA reads TGCAGTGCTAGATCACAGGAGACAGATACGCAGTATTTT.